A single sample gave rise to the 27 T cell receptor beta chains below, sequenced in a study of graft-versus-host responses after intestinal transplantation. Using immunoSEQ multiplex PCR, the repertoire was profiled, and TCRdb retains in-frame clones only, with some absent. The sample lists some 76,000 clones, around 90% seen once, with roughly 7.3% in the top ten. These receptors have no identified antigens. Source: unstimulated CD8+ T cells sorted from spleen or lymph node cells, taken before transplant. The receptor source for this set is a human donor who was the organ donor for an intestinal transplant.

This chain connects TRBV2 to TRBJ2-5; the D gene is possibly TRBD2 (5 bases). With 1 base removed from V and 1 base from J, the gap between germline ends came to 10 bases. Looked up from germline, CDR1 is SNHLY and CDR2 is FYNNEI. The CDR3 is 15 amino acids. CDR3 in DNA: TGTGCCAGCAGTGAAGAAGAGGGTCTCCAAGAGACCCAGTACTTC. Its protein product is CASSEEEGLQETQYF.

This clone was found once. The chain joins TRBV7-8 to TRBJ2-1, with D possibly matching TRBD2 (7 bases). Trimming shortened V by 5 bases and J by 8 bases, and 16 bases separated the two germline ends. The CDR3 runs 14 residues. Germline CDR1 reads SGHVS; CDR2 reads FQNEAQ. CDR3 loop: CASSPLYGGHEQFF. In DNA, the CDR3 is TGTGCCAGCAGCCCCCTCTACGGGGGGCATGAGCAGTTCTTC.

The chain joins TRBV4-1 to TRBJ1-1, with D hard to call. CDR3 length: 13 amino acids. Germline V gene sequence: CDR1 MGHRA, CDR2 YSYEKL. V dropped 5 bases and J dropped 5 bases, with 12 bases sitting between them. The CDR3 DNA sequence: TGCGCCAGCAGCTCTCATTCGGGAACTGAAGCTTTCTTT. Translating gives CASSSHSGTEAFF.

This chain uses TRBV19 with TRBJ2-7; TRBD1 matches 10 bases. With 1 base clipped from V and 3 bases from J, the junction kept 3 bases outside the gene matches. The V gene's germline CDR1 is LNHDA and CDR2 SQIVND (reference sequence). The CDR3 is 15 residues long. CDR3 protein: CASSIAGTGDYEQYF. CDR3 in DNA: TGTGCCAGTAGTATAGCGGGGACAGGGGACTACGAGCAGTACTTC.

The V and J genes are TRBV6-4 and TRBJ2-3, with 16 bases lining up with TRBD2. V lost 5 bases to trimming and J lost 4 bases; unmatched junction nucleotides: 3. The CDR3 spans 16 residues. Germline assignment: CDR1 MRHNA and CDR2 SNTAGT. The CDR3 loop reads CASSPGLAGGPDTQYF. The CDR3 region has the DNA TGTGCCAGCAGTCCGGGACTAGCGGGGGGGCCAGATACGCAGTATTTT.

This clone was seen only a few times. The rearrangement uses TRBV6-4 and TRBJ1-2; a possible D gene is TRBD1 (5 bases). The length of the CDR3 is 15 residues. V lost 4 bases, J lost 0 bases, and 12 bases lay in between. CDR1 is MRHNA and CDR2 is SNTAGT in the germline V gene. CDR3 protein: CASSGGADSNYGYTF. DNA of the CDR3: TGTGCCAGCAGTGGCGGGGCGGATTCTAACTATGGCTACACCTTC.

The CDR3, as DNA: TGTGCCAGCAGCACCTGGGACAGGGTTATGAATGAGCAGTTCTTC. Protein: CASSTWDRVMNEQFF. The rearrangement uses TRBV21-1 and TRBJ2-1; the D call of TRBD1 is as the table states it, not checked on the DNA. TRBV21-1 counts as a pseudogene. This CDR3 contains 15 residues.

The chain carries TRBV28 and TRBJ1-6, with TRBD1 identical over 10 bases. This CDR3 comprises 18 residues. CDR1 and CDR2 (germline): MDHEN, SYDVKM. J gave up 0 bases and V 3 bases, and 5 bases lay outside the gene matches. In nucleotides, the CDR3 is TGTGCCAGCAGTTTTAGGAGACAGGGGGCCTCCTATAATTCACCCCTCCACTTT. This sequence encodes CASSFRRQGASYNSPLHF. The full variable domain, rest sourced from reference TRBV28 and TRBJ1-6, is DVKVTQSSRYLVKRTGEKVFLECVQDMDHENMFWYRQDPGLGLRLIYFSYDVKMKEKGDIPEGYSVSREKKERFSLILESASTNQTSMYLCASSFRRQGASYNSPLHFGNGTRLTVT.

The chain recombines TRBV11-2 with TRBJ1-6; D perhaps matches TRBD1 (5 bases). Germline V gives CDR1 SGHAT, CDR2 FQNNGV. The V end was cut by 5 bases, the J end by 9 bases, with 14 bases between. CDR3 length: 14 amino acids. DNA for the CDR3: TGTGCCAGCAGCCCGGGACGTAAGGCTTCACCCCTCCACTTT. It translates to CASSPGRKASPLHF.

The chain combines TRBV5-4 with TRBJ2-5, with D possibly TRBD2 on 6 matching bases. CDR1 is SGHNT and CDR2 is YYREEE in the germline V gene (reference sequence). This CDR3 is built from 14 residues. Trimming left V 4 bases short and J 1 base short, with 11 bases between. CDR3 coding DNA: TGTGCCAGCAGCGTGGCGGGGTTCCAAGAGACCCAGTACTTC. As protein: CASSVAGFQETQYF.

V and J are TRBV7-3 and TRBJ1-5, with a possible D match to TRBD1 (5 bases). This CDR3 spans 13 amino acids. CDR1 SGHTA and CDR2 FQGTGA come from the germline V gene. Trimming left V 3 bases short and J 4 bases short, with 7 bases between. For the CDR3, the DNA is TGTGCCAGCAGCTTGACAGTTAATCAGCCCCAGCATTTT. Its protein product is CASSLTVNQPQHF.

The chain employs TRBV25-1 and TRBJ2-7, with TRBD1 identical over 7 bases. This CDR3 spans 13 amino acids. J gave up 3 bases and V 6 bases, and 5 bases lay outside the gene matches. The germline CDR1 and CDR2 sequences are MGHDK and SYGVNS. CDR3 amino acids: CASRQGEYYEQYF. The CDR3 DNA follows: TGTGCCAGCAGGCAGGGGGAATACTACGAGCAGTACTTC.

The chain carries TRBV11-2 and TRBJ2-1, with D hard to call. V was shortened by 0 bases and J by 3 bases, with 3 bases between the two germline ends. The germline V gene encodes CDR1 SGHAT and CDR2 FQNNGV. The CDR3 spans 13 residues. In nucleotides, the CDR3 is TGTGCCAGCAGCTTAGATCACTACAATGAGCAGTTCTTC. This codes for CASSLDHYNEQFF.

The rearrangement uses TRBV29-1 and TRBJ2-1; D is unresolved. Germline values: CDR1 SQVTM, CDR2 ANQGSEA. The CDR3 sequence is 18 residues long. V gave up 0 bases and J gave up 8 bases, with 26 bases separating them. The CDR3 DNA reads TGCAGCGTTGAAGATAGGCTTGTAATCCCTCGGAGTATGGATGAGCAGTTCTTC. Its protein is CSVEDRLVIPRSMDEQFF.

The gene calls are TRBV28 and TRBJ2-3, with a weak D call TRBD2 (5 bases). The CDR3 runs 16 residues. V was shortened by 4 bases and J by 0 bases, with 14 bases between the two germline ends. CDR1 and CDR2 (germline): MDHEN, SYDVKM. CDR3 in DNA: TGTGCCAGCAGTTCCCCGGACTTTCCTAGCACAGATACGCAGTATTTT. Translated: CASSSPDFPSTDTQYF.

The genes are TRBV6-1 and TRBJ1-1; D perhaps matches TRBD1 (6 bases). V lost 3 bases and J lost 4, with 15 bases in between. CDR1 and CDR2 (germline): MNHNS, SASEGT. The CDR3 runs 15 residues. The CDR3: CASSETNEGGTEAFF. In DNA, the CDR3 is TGTGCCAGCAGTGAGACTAATGAAGGGGGCACTGAAGCTTTCTTT.

The CDR3 protein is CASGKWTGLTDTQYF. In DNA form, the CDR3 reads TGTGCCAGCGGTAAATGGACAGGACTCACAGATACGCAGTATTTT. The V gene is TRBV27, the J gene TRBJ2-3; TRBD1 aligns across 7 bases. V gave up 8 bases and J gave up 2 bases; unmatched junction bases: 10. CDR1 is MNHEY, CDR2 SMNVEV, per germline (reference sequence). There are 15 residues in the CDR3.

In the case of this clone: At one end the junction does not follow the germline gene, possibly because of a read error. The chain links TRBV15 to TRBJ1-2, with 8 bases that match TRBD1. The CDR3 totals 16 residues. CDR1 and CDR2 from the germline V gene are LNHNV and YYDKDF (reference sequence). Here the CDR3 DNA reads TGTGCCACCGGCAGAGGGGGGACAGGAAGTAACTATGGCTACACCTTC. It codes for CATGRGGTGSNYGYTF.

V usage is TRBV7-9 and J usage is TRBJ1-5, with a weak D call TRBD1 (6 bases). Looked up from germline, CDR1 is SEHNR and CDR2 is FQNEAQ (reference sequence). V was clipped by 5 bases and J by 7 bases, with 15 bases between them. CDR3 length equals 14 residues. The chain's CDR3 is CASSATGYSQPQHF. The CDR3 coding sequence is TGTGCCAGCAGCGCAACAGGGTACAGCCAGCCCCAGCATTTT.

This chain connects TRBV6-4 to TRBJ1-1, with D possibly TRBD1 on 6 matching bases. CDR1 is MRHNA, CDR2 SNTAGT, per germline. Trimming took off 3 bases at V and 4 bases at J, with 12 bases between the two ends. The CDR3 has 14 residues. The CDR3 reads CASSESGEGTEAFF. DNA of the CDR3: TGTGCCAGCAGTGAATCAGGGGAGGGCACTGAAGCTTTCTTT.

This rearrangement joins TRBV4-1 to TRBJ1-1; D is perhaps TRBD1 (6 bases). This CDR3 contains 15 residues. The V end was cut by 7 bases, the J end by 4 bases, with 19 bases between. Germline V gene lookup returns CDR1 MGHRA and CDR2 YSYEKL. The chain's CDR3 is CASTLRGFQSTEAFF. CDR3 nucleotides: TGCGCCAGCACCCTCAGGGGATTTCAATCCACTGAAGCTTTCTTT.

This rearrangement joins TRBV4-1 to TRBJ2-7, with TRBD1 matching over 8 bases. CDR3 length: 15 residues. Germline assignment: CDR1 MGHRA and CDR2 YSYEKL. The V and J ends lost 3 bases and 2 bases, in that order; junction bases with no gene match: 6. The CDR3 loop is CASSHGRDRTYEQYF. In DNA, the CDR3 is TGCGCCAGCAGCCACGGAAGGGACAGGACCTACGAGCAGTACTTC.

The chain combines TRBV28 with TRBJ1-4, with 9 bases that match TRBD1. In germline, CDR1 is MDHEN, CDR2 SYDVKM. The CDR3 extends over 15 amino acids. V shed 2 bases, J shed 5 bases, and the junction held 3 bases outside the gene matches. CDR3 DNA sequence: TGTGCCAGCAGTTTACCCGGGACAGGGAATGAAAAACTGTTTTTT. Amino acid sequence: CASSLPGTGNEKLFF.

In DNA form, the CDR3 reads TGTGCCAGCAGTTCCCCAATGGACAGGGGGAACCTCTACGAGCAGTACTTC. Protein: CASSSPMDRGNLYEQYF. The J gene is TRBJ2-7, the V gene TRBV28, with TRBD1 matching over 10 bases. The J segment lost 3 bases and the V segment lost 4 bases, leaving 12 bases of the junction unmatched. CDR1 is MDHEN, CDR2 SYDVKM, per germline. The CDR3 extends over 17 amino acids. Filled out from reference TRBV28 and TRBJ2-7, the complete variable domain reads DVKVTQSSRYLVKRTGEKVFLECVQDMDHENMFWYRQDPGLGLRLIYFSYDVKMKEKGDIPEGYSVSREKKERFSLILESASTNQTSMYLCASSSPMDRGNLYEQYFGPGTRLTVT.

V is TRBV6-4 and J is TRBJ2-7, with 9 bases that match TRBD1. The V gene's germline CDR1 is MRHNA and CDR2 SNTAGT. This CDR3 region has 14 residues. J gave up 3 bases and V 6 bases, and 6 bases lay outside the gene matches. CDR3 region: CASRAGQGDYEQYF. The CDR3 DNA is TGTGCCAGCAGAGCGGGACAGGGAGACTACGAGCAGTACTTC.

CDR3: CASGLGGETQYF. Here the CDR3 DNA reads TGTGCCAGTGGACTGGGGGGAGAGACCCAGTACTTC. The chain combines TRBV27 with TRBJ2-5; the D gene is possibly TRBD2 (6 bases). V was trimmed by 9 bases and J by 4 bases, leaving 12 bases between them. The CDR3 is 12 amino acids. Germline lookup yields CDR1 MNHEY and CDR2 SMNVEV (reference sequence).

The chain recombines TRBV6-1 with TRBJ2-7; TRBD1 matches 9 bases. The CDR3 loop spans 15 amino acids. Trimming removed 5 bases from V and 5 bases from J; junction bases left unmatched: 10. Germline CDR1 and CDR2: MNHNS and SASEGT. CDR3: CASSPGTGQSNEQYF. The DNA for the CDR3 is TGTGCCAGCAGTCCCGGGACAGGGCAGTCCAACGAGCAGTACTTC.